Sequencing of this T cell receptor beta chain was carried out in a study of identical twins. CDR3 size: 15 residues. J gave up 5 bases and V 2 bases, and 9 bases lay outside the gene matches. The V gene's germline CDR1 is ENHRY and CDR2 SYGVKD. This clonotype was detected a few times. The antigen is unknown. Template switching, a step in the protocol, added a universal primer site, and cDNA carried unique molecular identifiers. Using its own MiXCR run on the 5' RACE reads, TCRdb lists one record per CDR3 protein. In the table there are roughly 1.6 million distinct CDR3 sequences, about 32% of which are singletons. Regarding the study as a whole: Insertions ran lower in abundant cord blood beta clonotypes, though not in memory repertoires.

The sample taken for sequencing was cord blood. This clonotype was obtained from a newborn girl in good health. The gene calls are TRBV10-3 and TRBJ2-7; 7 nucleotides match TRBD2. CDR3 region: CAISEGLGGRNEQYF. DNA for the CDR3: TGTGCCATCAGTGAGGGTCTGGGAGGGCGAAACGAGCAGTACTTC.